Below are 18 T cell receptor beta chains sequenced from a single sample in a study of cytomegalovirus exposure and HLA in healthy donors. The study ran its PCR with 60 Vbeta and 13 Jbeta primers. The method was immunoSEQ multiplex PCR; TCRdb's version includes in-frame clones alone and lacks a portion of them. The table has about 130,000 clones, around three quarters seen once. The sample taken for sequencing was PBMCs. All receptors come from a female donor in good health and CMV-seronegative.

This rearrangement joins TRBV11-1 to TRBJ2-7, with D possibly matching TRBD1 (5 bases). In germline, CDR1 is SGHAT, CDR2 FQDESV (reference sequence). The CDR3 runs to 12 residues. V lost 5 bases and J lost 6, with 11 bases in between. CDR3 DNA sequence: TGTGCCAGCAGCGCAGACAGCTCCGAGCAGTACTTC. Translated: CASSADSSEQYF. Full variable domain (outside the CDR3, taken from reference TRBV11-1 and TRBJ2-7): EAEVAQSPRYKITEKSQAVAFWCDPISGHATLYWYRQILGQGPELLVQFQDESVVDDSQLPKDRFSAERLKGVDSTLKIQPAELGDSAMYLCASSADSSEQYFGPGTRLTVT.

This clone was detected once. The chain has TRBV6-1 and TRBJ1-5, with TRBD1 as a possible D gene (6 bases). The CDR3 sequence is 14 residues long. V gave up 3 bases and J gave up 6 bases, with 12 bases separating them. Germline V CDR1 and CDR2: MNHNS, SASEGT. The CDR3 nucleotides read TGTGCCAGCAGTGACATACACAGGGTTCAGCCCCAGCATTTT. It translates to CASSDIHRVQPQHF.

To note about this clone: The germline gene is not matched at one end of the junction; a read error may be the cause. CDR3 sequence: CSSSHRTSSGANVLTF. CDR3 coding DNA: TGTTCCAGCAGCCACAGAACCTCCTCTGGGGCCAACGTCCTGACTTTC. The J gene is TRBJ2-6, the V gene TRBV7-9, with no clear D. Germline V lookup: CDR1 SEHNR, CDR2 FQNEAQ (reference sequence). CDR3 size: 16 residues.

The chain carries TRBV9 and TRBJ2-3, with D uncertain. Germline-derived CDR1 and CDR2 are SGDLS and YYNGEE. The CDR3 spans 13 residues. The V gene lost 4 bases and the J gene lost 6 bases, with 12 bases spanning the gap. CDR3 residues: CASSPGSWDTQYF. CDR3 sequence (DNA): TGTGCCAGCAGCCCAGGATCTTGGGATACGCAGTATTTT.

This clone has a handful of counts. The V call is TRBV10-3, the J call TRBJ2-7; possibly TRBD2 for D (5 bases). Trimming took off 10 bases at V and 0 bases at J, with 16 bases between the two ends. CDR1 ENHRY and CDR2 SYGVKD come from the germline V gene. The CDR3 is 14 residues long. CDR3 in amino acids: CATGPSLVSYEQYF. The CDR3 region has the DNA TGTGCCACCGGCCCTAGCCTGGTCTCCTACGAGCAGTACTTC.

This clone was found a few times. The genes are TRBV28 and TRBJ2-5; 9 bases agree with TRBD2. The CDR3 contains 14 residues. Germline V gene data show CDR1 as MDHEN and CDR2 as SYDVKM. The J segment lost 1 base and the V segment lost 8 bases, leaving 5 bases of the junction unmatched. DNA for the CDR3: TGTGCCAGCTGGGGCGGGGGGGGCCAAGAGACCCAGTACTTC. Translated: CASWGGGGQETQYF.

The V call is TRBV5-1, the J call TRBJ2-5, with 7 nucleotides matching TRBD1. With the DNA end fitting TRBJ2-7 better, the J assignment may be wrong. From germline, CDR1 is SGHRS and CDR2 YFSETQ. CDR3 size: 15 residues. The CDR3 loop is CASSARQGGYYEQYF. The CDR3 region has the DNA TGCGCCAGCAGCGCGAGACAGGGCGGCTACTACGAGCAGTACTTC.

V gene TRBV10-3 combines with J gene TRBJ2-3; TRBD2 might be the D (6 bases). The CDR3 is 14 residues long. Deletions cut 4 bases from V and 0 bases from J, with 8 bases between. Germline V gene lookup returns CDR1 ENHRY and CDR2 SYGVKD. The CDR3 is CAISAGGSTDTQYF. In DNA form, the CDR3 reads TGTGCCATCAGTGCCGGGGGTAGCACAGATACGCAGTATTTT.

For this clone: The junction differs from germline at one of its ends, possibly a read error. This rearrangement joins TRBV2 to TRBJ2-4; 7 bases align to TRBD1. The length of the CDR3 is 16 residues. The germline CDR1 and CDR2 sequences are SNHLY and FYNNEI. The CDR3 is CASSPGTALAKNSQYF. CDR3 nucleotide sequence: TGTGCCAGCAGCCCCGGGACAGCCCTAGCCAAAAACAGTCAGTACTTC.

The CDR3 here is CAIRGDRDSSSGYTF. CDR3 bases: TGTGCCATCAGAGGGGACAGGGACTCTTCGAGTGGCTACACCTTC. This rearrangement joins TRBV10-3 to TRBJ1-2; 9 bases match TRBD1. Germline CDR1 reads ENHRY; CDR2 reads SYGVKD. The CDR3 has 15 residues. Losses at the gene ends were 6 bases for V and 7 bases for J; bases not matched to a gene: 12.

The chain employs TRBV28 and TRBJ2-5; a possible D gene is TRBD2 (5 bases). The assigned J gene may be wrong: the sequence end matches TRBJ2-7 better. The V gene's germline CDR1 is MDHEN and CDR2 SYDVKM. This CDR3 contains 15 residues. CDR3 residues: CASSSPGMDSYEQYF. The CDR3 nucleotides are TGTGCCAGCAGTTCGCCCGGGATGGACTCCTACGAGCAGTACTTC.

V and J are TRBV18 and TRBJ1-1; D ambiguous. CDR3 size: 13 residues. Germline CDR1 KGHSH, CDR2 LQKENI. Trimming took off 8 bases at V and 2 bases at J, with 12 bases between the two ends. CDR3 loop: CASRTTLNTEAFF. The CDR3 DNA sequence: TGTGCCAGCCGTACCACCCTAAACACTGAAGCTTTCTTT.

The CDR3 DNA is TGTGCCAGCAGCTCCACTACTAGCGACGCAGATACGCAGTATTTT. The encoded protein is CASSSTTSDADTQYF. The V and J genes are TRBV7-8 and TRBJ2-3; 7 nucleotides line up with TRBD2. The CDR3 is 15 residues long. The germline gives CDR1 SGHVS, CDR2 FQNEAQ. The ends lost 4 bases at V and 4 bases at J; junction bases unmatched: 8.

Concerning this clone itself: In the same sample, other DNA sequences code for this CDR3. The chain couples TRBV18 to TRBJ1-1; 8 bases fit TRBD1. CDR1 KGHSH and CDR2 LQKENI come from the germline V gene. The CDR3 has 15 amino acids. V lost 6 bases to trimming and J lost 1 base; unmatched junction nucleotides: 7. The CDR3 DNA reads as TGTGCCAGCTCGCCAAGGACAGGGCAGAACACTGAAGCTTTCTTT. As protein: CASSPRTGQNTEAFF.

Here the CDR3 DNA reads TGTGCCAGCCGACAGGGTATATCCCGCACTGAAGCTTTCTTT. Translating it yields CASRQGISRTEAFF. The J gene is TRBJ1-1, the V gene TRBV6-5, with 7 bases aligning to TRBD1. From germline, CDR1 is MNHEY and CDR2 SVGAGI. CDR3 length equals 14 residues. The J segment lost 4 bases and the V segment lost 8 bases, leaving 10 bases of the junction unmatched.

The chain has TRBV9 and TRBJ2-3; weak D call: TRBD2 (5 bases). Germline-derived CDR1 and CDR2 are SGDLS and YYNGEE. The germline V and J ends were trimmed by 0 bases and 4 bases, with 12 bases remaining between them. This CDR3 is built from 15 residues. The CDR3 protein is CASSVGLPKPDTQYF. The CDR3 DNA follows: TGTGCCAGCAGCGTAGGACTACCCAAACCAGATACGCAGTATTTT.

This clone was counted between two and nine times. V and J are TRBV6-5 and TRBJ1-4, with D perhaps matching TRBD1 (5 bases). The CDR3 length is 14 residues. Per the germline V gene, CDR1 is MNHEY and CDR2 is SVGAGI. V was shortened by 2 bases and J by 8 bases, with 12 bases between the two germline ends. CDR3 region: CASSYVQGGEKLFF. The CDR3, as DNA: TGTGCCAGCAGTTACGTCCAGGGTGGGGAAAAACTGTTTTTT.

With respect to this clone: One end of the junction is discordant with germline, which a read error may explain. This same CDR3 is encoded by further DNA sequences in the sample. The chain carries TRBV4-1 and TRBJ2-7; 7 positions match TRBD1. Germline CDR1 reads MGHRA; CDR2 reads YSYEKL. The CDR3 is 14 residues long. DNA for the CDR3: TGCGCCAGCAGCCCAAGTCAGGGGGTGTACGAGCAATACTTC. It specifies CASSPSQGVYEQYF.